The 25 T cell receptor beta chains listed next were all sequenced from one sample in a study of T-cell reconstitution after alpha-beta-depleted transplantation in children. The authors prepared the TCRbeta library with unique molecular identifiers. TCRdb passed the PCR reads through MiXCR, listing each CDR3 protein once. The profile shows some 260,000 distinct CDR3 sequences, about 24% of them singletons. Here the sequenced sample was PBMCs, mostly from graft donor cells, taken 360 days after TCRalphabeta/CD19-depleted stem cell transplant. These receptors originate from a female patient aged 2 to 10 who had a stem cell transplant for congenital amegakaryocytic thrombocytopenia, so the T cells may come from the graft donor.

The chain joins TRBV4-3 to TRBJ1-2; possible D gene TRBD1, 6 bases. Germline-derived CDR1 and CDR2 are LGHNA and YSLEER. V was shortened by 0 bases and J by 8 bases, with 13 bases between the two germline ends. The CDR3 covers 14 residues. CDR3 in DNA: TGCGCCAGCAGCCAAGAAGCTGGGGGCGGCGGCTACACCTTC. Translation gives CASSQEAGGGGYTF.

The chain uses TRBV7-9 and TRBJ1-5; D gene unclear. V shed 1 base and J shed 0 bases, with 13 bases lying between them. CDR3 size: 17 residues. The germline V gene encodes CDR1 SEHNR and CDR2 FQNEAQ (reference sequence). CDR3 DNA sequence: TGTGCCAGCAGCTTAGGTCCGGTAGGCCATAGCAATCAGCCCCAGCATTTT. Amino acid sequence: CASSLGPVGHSNQPQHF. Using reference TRBV7-9 and TRBJ1-5 for the parts outside the CDR3, the full variable domain is DTGVSQNPRHKITKRGQNVTFRCDPISEHNRLYWYRQTLGQGPEFLTYFQNEAQLEKSRLLSDRFSAERPKGSFSTLEIQRTEQGDSAMYLCASSLGPVGHSNQPQHFGDGTRLSIL.

V gene TRBV27 combines with J gene TRBJ2-7; D remains unclear. This CDR3 spans 14 amino acids. CDR1 and CDR2 (germline): MNHEY, SMNVEV (reference sequence). Trimming left V 0 bases short and J 3 bases short, with 9 bases between. The CDR3 reads CASSLSPLNYEQYF. CDR3 sequence (DNA): TGTGCCAGCAGTTTATCGCCCCTAAACTACGAGCAGTACTTC.

This sequence joins TRBV6-2 or TRBV6-3 and TRBJ1-5; D gene ambiguous. CDR3 length equals 12 residues. V was trimmed by 0 bases and J by 5 bases, leaving 2 bases between them. Germline V CDR1 and CDR2: MNHEY, SVGEGT. The CDR3: CASSYSYQPQHF. The CDR3 DNA is TGTGCCAGCAGTTACTCGTATCAGCCCCAGCATTTT.

This clonotype was seen more than once but under ten times. This rearrangement joins TRBV7-9 to TRBJ2-5; D is uncertain. The germline V gene encodes CDR1 SEHNR and CDR2 FQNEAQ (reference sequence). Deletions cut 2 bases from V and 3 bases from J, with 10 bases between. The CDR3 sequence is 14 residues long. CDR3 protein: CASSLYQEKETQYF. CDR3 sequence (DNA): TGTGCCAGCAGCTTATATCAGGAAAAAGAGACCCAGTACTTC.

The CDR3 DNA is TGCGCCAGCAGCTCGAAAGCCACAGGGGTCGAGACCCAGTACTTC. Protein: CASSSKATGVETQYF. The chain employs TRBV5-1 and TRBJ2-5, with 7 positions matching TRBD1. Per germline, CDR1 SGHRS and CDR2 YFSETQ. Unmatched junction bases numbered 10, after V lost 3 bases and J lost 5 bases. CDR3 size: 15 residues. Drawing the rest from reference TRBV5-1 and TRBJ2-5, the complete variable domain is KAGVTQTPRYLIKTRGQQVTLSCSPISGHRSVSWYQQTPGQGLQFLFEYFSETQRNKGNFPGRFSGRQFSNSRSEMNVSTLELGDSALYLCASSSKATGVETQYFGPGTRLLVL.

The gene calls are TRBV12-3 or TRBV12-4 and TRBJ2-2; 7 bases align to TRBD2. With 2 bases clipped from V and 6 bases from J, the junction kept 0 bases outside the gene matches. The CDR3 is 13 amino acids. The CDR3 reads CASSLRGAGELFF. DNA for the CDR3: TGTGCCAGCAGTTTACGGGGGGCCGGGGAGCTGTTTTTT.

The chain employs TRBV6-2 or TRBV6-3 and TRBJ2-7, with 9 bases aligning to TRBD2. CDR1 and CDR2 (germline): MNHEY, SVGEGT. V dropped 0 bases and J dropped 6; count of bases not matched to a gene: 12. The CDR3 runs to 17 residues. CDR3 sequence: CASSYSRFLREGPEQYF. In DNA, the CDR3 is TGTGCCAGCAGTTACTCGAGGTTCCTGCGGGAGGGCCCCGAGCAGTACTTC.

This clonotype was seen more than once but under ten times. The genes are TRBV3-1 and TRBJ2-5, with D uncertain. CDR1 is LGHDT, CDR2 YNNKEL, per germline (reference sequence). V gave up 2 bases and J gave up 4 bases, with 11 bases separating them. CDR3 size: 14 residues. CDR3 nucleotides: TGTGCCAGCAGCCAACAGACACTGGGAGAGACCCAGTACTTC. Translating it yields CASSQQTLGETQYF.

This chain joins TRBV20-1 and TRBJ2-2; 8 bases map to TRBD1. Looked up from germline, CDR1 is DFQATT and CDR2 is SNEGSKA (reference sequence). V was clipped by 0 bases and J by 4 bases; unmatched bases: 7. The CDR3 spans 16 residues. The CDR3 sequence: CSARDGRTGSTGELFF. The CDR3 region has the DNA TGCAGTGCTAGAGATGGAAGGACAGGGTCCACCGGGGAGCTGTTTTTT.

The chain recombines TRBV5-4 with TRBJ2-2, with D possibly matching TRBD1 (5 bases). The length of the CDR3 is 16 residues. The V gene lost 0 bases and the J gene lost 2 bases, with 11 bases spanning the gap. Looked up from germline, CDR1 is SGHNT and CDR2 is YYREEE (reference sequence). CDR3 residues: CASSLVVRANTGELFF. In DNA, the CDR3 is TGTGCCAGCAGCTTGGTCGTCAGGGCCAACACCGGGGAGCTGTTTTTT.

The chain is built from TRBV4-2 and TRBJ2-1; 12 bases line up with TRBD2. V dropped 4 bases and J dropped 1; count of bases not matched to a gene: 5. Germline V gene data show CDR1 as LGHNA and CDR2 as YNFKEQ. The CDR3 is made up of 17 amino acids. The CDR3 loop reads CASSPELAGGSYNEQFF. The CDR3 bases are TGTGCCAGCAGCCCAGAACTAGCGGGGGGATCCTACAATGAGCAGTTCTTC.

This clonotype came up a few times. The gene calls are TRBV6-2 or TRBV6-3 and TRBJ2-3; D remains unclear. CDR3 size: 15 residues. Per the germline V gene, CDR1 is MNHEY and CDR2 is SVGEGT. Trimming shortened V by 7 bases and J by 0 bases, and 14 bases separated the two germline ends. CDR3 sequence: CASNPQGGSTDTQYF. In DNA form, the CDR3 reads TGTGCCAGCAACCCCCAAGGCGGTAGCACAGATACGCAGTATTTT.

This clonotype was counted only a few times. The CDR3 DNA reads TGTGCCAGCAGGCGACTGGACTACTCTAAAGGACAAGAGACCCAGTACTTC. Its protein product is CASRRLDYSKGQETQYF. The chain is built from TRBV6-1 and TRBJ2-5; D is possibly TRBD2 (6 bases). Germline V gene lookup returns CDR1 MNHNS and CDR2 SASEGT. Trimming removed 6 bases at V and 2 bases at J, with 22 bases between. The CDR3 spans 17 residues.

In its sample, this clonotype was seen a few times. This rearrangement joins TRBV7-9 to TRBJ2-1; 11 bases agree with TRBD2. The junction had 10 bases not matched to a gene; V was cut back by 5 bases and J by 4 bases. The germline V gene has CDR1 SEHNR and CDR2 FQNEAQ (reference sequence). The CDR3 contains 17 residues. The CDR3 coding sequence is TGTGCCAGCAGCCCCTCGGCGGGACTAGCGGTATACAATGAGCAGTTCTTC. Translated, it gives CASSPSAGLAVYNEQFF.

This clonotype was counted between two and nine times. This rearrangement joins TRBV5-1 to TRBJ1-2; D is perhaps TRBD1 (6 bases). The germline CDR1 and CDR2 sequences are SGHRS and YFSETQ. The ends were cut back, 4 bases at V and 8 bases at J, with 18 bases in the middle. The CDR3 runs 14 residues. CDR3 in amino acids: CASSKTGPLNGYTF. CDR3 sequence (DNA): TGCGCCAGCAGCAAGACAGGTCCCCTCAACGGCTACACCTTC. Full variable domain (rest looked up from reference TRBV5-1 and TRBJ1-2): KAGVTQTPRYLIKTRGQQVTLSCSPISGHRSVSWYQQTPGQGLQFLFEYFSETQRNKGNFPGRFSGRQFSNSRSEMNVSTLELGDSALYLCASSKTGPLNGYTFGSGTRLTVV.

Only a few counts were recorded for this clonotype. V is TRBV12-3 or TRBV12-4 and J is TRBJ1-2; D is undetermined. Trimming shortened V by 5 bases and J by 8 bases, and 9 bases separated the two germline ends. This CDR3 contains 11 residues. The DNA of the CDR3 is TGTGCCAGCAGTGCAACTGGGGGCTACACCTTC. Protein product: CASSATGGYTF.

This clonotype was seen at least ten times. The genes are TRBV4-1 and TRBJ2-1; D is unclear. V was clipped by 3 bases and J by 12 bases, with 18 bases between them. The CDR3 consists of 14 residues. CDR1 is MGHRA and CDR2 is YSYEKL in the germline V gene. The CDR3 DNA reads as TGCGCCAGCAGCCACATATACAGAAGGGTTGCGCAGTTCTTC. Translating it yields CASSHIYRRVAQFF.

This sequence joins TRBV20-1 and TRBJ2-1; 12 nucleotides match TRBD2. CDR1 and CDR2 from the germline V gene are DFQATT and SNEGSKA (reference sequence). V dropped 5 bases and J dropped 3; count of bases not matched to a gene: 8. The CDR3 extends over 16 amino acids. The CDR3 region is CSAPPLGLAGYNEQFF. The DNA of the CDR3 is TGCAGTGCTCCTCCCCTGGGACTAGCGGGCTACAATGAGCAGTTCTTC.

This clonotype came up a few times. V usage is TRBV7-9 and J usage is TRBJ2-5; TRBD2 is a possible D gene (6 bases). The V end lost 1 base, the J end lost 2 bases, and 14 bases lay between the germline ends. Germline loops: CDR1 SEHNR, CDR2 FQNEAQ (reference sequence). This CDR3 comprises 16 residues. The CDR3 here is CASSLGAGLIQETQYF. In nucleotides, the CDR3 is TGTGCCAGCAGCTTAGGGGCAGGACTAATTCAAGAGACCCAGTACTTC.

The J gene is TRBJ1-5, the V gene TRBV4-2; D is ambiguous. The germline V gene encodes CDR1 LGHNA and CDR2 YNFKEQ. CDR3 length: 17 amino acids. Trimming left V 0 bases short and J 0 bases short, with 12 bases between. The CDR3 loop reads CASSQEPQYYSNQPQHF. The CDR3 DNA follows: TGTGCCAGCAGCCAAGAACCACAATATTATAGCAATCAGCCCCAGCATTTT.

The chain is built from TRBV12-3 or TRBV12-4 and TRBJ2-2, with D tentatively TRBD1 (5 bases). Trimming took 8 bases from V and 4 from J, leaving 8 bases between them. The CDR3 runs 12 residues. CDR3 protein: CASQDTTGELFF. The CDR3 region has the DNA TGTGCCAGCCAGGACACCACCGGGGAGCTGTTTTTT.

There are a few counts of this clonotype. The chain carries TRBV7-9 and TRBJ1-5; 7 bases map to TRBD1. The V gene's germline CDR1 is SEHNR and CDR2 FQNEAQ (reference sequence). CDR3 size: 15 residues. V lost 0 bases and J lost 4; bases outside the gene matches: 3. The CDR3 is CASSLAGRGNQPQHF. The CDR3, as DNA: TGTGCCAGCAGCTTAGCGGGCAGGGGGAATCAGCCCCAGCATTTT.

This clonotype turned up a few times. The chain links TRBV14 to TRBJ1-5; 10 nucleotides match TRBD1. The V gene end was trimmed by 0 bases and the J gene end by 2 bases; junction bases not matched to a gene: 7. CDR3 length: 18 residues. Germline lookup yields CDR1 SGHDN and CDR2 FVKESK. The chain's CDR3 is CASSQDGQGERGNQPQHF. The CDR3 nucleotides read TGTGCCAGCAGCCAAGATGGACAGGGGGAACGGGGCAATCAGCCCCAGCATTTT.

The table lists this clonotype with a few counts. The CDR3: CASSTRPQGNRSPLHF. CDR3 nucleotides: TGTGCCAGCAGTACAAGACCCCAGGGTAATAGGTCACCCCTCCACTTT. The chain carries TRBV6-1 and TRBJ1-6; a possible D gene is TRBD1 (5 bases). CDR1 and CDR2 (germline): MNHNS, SASEGT. The V and J ends lost 5 bases and 10 bases respectively, with 21 bases between them. The CDR3 consists of 16 residues.